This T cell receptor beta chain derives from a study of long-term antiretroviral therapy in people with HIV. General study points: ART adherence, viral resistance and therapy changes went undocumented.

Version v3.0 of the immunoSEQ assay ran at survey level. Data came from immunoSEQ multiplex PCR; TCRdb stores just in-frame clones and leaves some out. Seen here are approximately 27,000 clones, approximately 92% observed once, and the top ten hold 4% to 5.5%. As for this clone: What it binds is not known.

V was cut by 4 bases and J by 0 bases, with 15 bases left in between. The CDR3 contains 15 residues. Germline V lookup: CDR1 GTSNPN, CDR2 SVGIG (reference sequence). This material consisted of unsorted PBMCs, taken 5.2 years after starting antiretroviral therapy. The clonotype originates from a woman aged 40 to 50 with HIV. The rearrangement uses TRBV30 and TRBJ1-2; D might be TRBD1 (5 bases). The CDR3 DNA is TGTGCCTGGACGGGCAGGGCTTTTCCTAACTATGGCTACACCTTC. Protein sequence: CAWTGRAFPNYGYTF.